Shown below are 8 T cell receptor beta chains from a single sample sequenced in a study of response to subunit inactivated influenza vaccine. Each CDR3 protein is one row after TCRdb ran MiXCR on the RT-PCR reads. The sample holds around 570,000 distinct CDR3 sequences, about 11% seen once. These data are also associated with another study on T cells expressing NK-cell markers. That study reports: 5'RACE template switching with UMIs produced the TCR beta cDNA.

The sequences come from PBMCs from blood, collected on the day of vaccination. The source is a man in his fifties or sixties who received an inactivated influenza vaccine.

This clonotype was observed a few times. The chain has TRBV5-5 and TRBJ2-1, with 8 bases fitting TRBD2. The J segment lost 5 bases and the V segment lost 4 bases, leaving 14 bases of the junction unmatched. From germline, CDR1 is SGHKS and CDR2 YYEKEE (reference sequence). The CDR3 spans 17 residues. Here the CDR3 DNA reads TGTGCCAGCAGCGGGCGGGGGGCAGGGGCCGGAGACAATGAGCAGTTCTTC. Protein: CASSGRGAGAGDNEQFF.

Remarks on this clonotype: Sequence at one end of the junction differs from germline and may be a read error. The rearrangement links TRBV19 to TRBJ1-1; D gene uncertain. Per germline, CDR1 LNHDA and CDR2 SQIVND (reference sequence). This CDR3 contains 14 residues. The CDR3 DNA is TGTGCCAGAAGTATTGGGCTGCCGAACACTGAAGCTTTCTTT. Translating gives CARSIGLPNTEAFF. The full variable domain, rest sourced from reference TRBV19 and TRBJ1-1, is DGGITQSPKYLFRKEGQNVTLSCEQNLNHDAMYWYRQDPGQGLRLIYYSQIVNDFQKGDIAEGYSVSREKKESFPLTVTSAQKNPTAFYLCARSIGLPNTEAFFGQGTRLTVV.

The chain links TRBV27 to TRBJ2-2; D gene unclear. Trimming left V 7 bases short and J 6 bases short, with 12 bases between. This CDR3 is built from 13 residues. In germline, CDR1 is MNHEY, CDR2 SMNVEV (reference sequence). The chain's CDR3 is CASTFRVPGELFF. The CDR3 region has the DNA TGTGCCAGCACCTTCCGGGTTCCCGGGGAGCTGTTTTTT.

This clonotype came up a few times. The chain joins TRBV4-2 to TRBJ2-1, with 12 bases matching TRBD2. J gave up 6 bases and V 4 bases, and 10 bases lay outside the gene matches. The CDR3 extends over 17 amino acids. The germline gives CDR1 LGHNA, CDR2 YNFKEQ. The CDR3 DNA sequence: TGTGCCAGCAGCCCAAAGGTGCGACTAGCGGGGGTCAATGAGCAGTTCTTC. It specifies CASSPKVRLAGVNEQFF.

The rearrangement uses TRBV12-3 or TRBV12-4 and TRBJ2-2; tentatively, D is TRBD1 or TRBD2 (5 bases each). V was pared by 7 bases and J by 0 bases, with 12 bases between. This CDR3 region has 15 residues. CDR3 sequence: CASTRDAANTGELFF. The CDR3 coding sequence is TGTGCCAGCACCAGGGACGCCGCGAACACCGGGGAGCTGTTTTTT.

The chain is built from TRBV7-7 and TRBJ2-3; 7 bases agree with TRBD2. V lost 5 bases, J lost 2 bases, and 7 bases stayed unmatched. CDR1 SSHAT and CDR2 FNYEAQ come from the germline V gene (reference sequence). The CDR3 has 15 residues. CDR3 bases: TGTGCCAGCAGCGCCGGACTAGGCGACACAGATACGCAGTATTTT. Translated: CASSAGLGDTDTQYF.

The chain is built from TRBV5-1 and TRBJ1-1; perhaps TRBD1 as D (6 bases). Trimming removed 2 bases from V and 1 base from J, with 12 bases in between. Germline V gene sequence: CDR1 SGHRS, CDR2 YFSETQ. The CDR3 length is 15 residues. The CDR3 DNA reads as TGCGCCAGCAGCTTAGAGGACAGTGAGAACACTGAAGCTTTCTTT. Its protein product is CASSLEDSENTEAFF.

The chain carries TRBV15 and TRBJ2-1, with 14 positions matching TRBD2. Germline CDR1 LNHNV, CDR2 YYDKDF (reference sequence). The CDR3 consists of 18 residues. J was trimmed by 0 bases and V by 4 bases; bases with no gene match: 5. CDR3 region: CATSTRTSGRSSYNEQFF. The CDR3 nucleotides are TGTGCCACCAGCACCAGGACTAGCGGGAGGAGCTCCTACAATGAGCAGTTCTTC.